This TCR beta chain was profiled in a study of PD-1 blockade in classical Hodgkin lymphoma. Generated by immunoSEQ multiplex PCR, the TCRdb table keeps only in-frame clones and is missing some. Of approximately 79,000 clones detected, nearly 95% appear once; the ten largest clones hold approximately 2.4%. Relapses following autologous stem cell transplantation were seen in all patients, with brentuximab vedotin exposure varying. This clone was seen a single time. The antigen remains undetermined. The study's findings and limits: Nothing has yet pinned down what causes the repertoire differences, possibly disease activity or prior therapy.

Germline-derived CDR1 and CDR2 are MNHEY and SMNVEV (reference sequence). The CDR3 runs to 15 residues. The V segment lost 5 bases and the J segment 6 bases; nucleotides outside the gene matches: 10. The chain couples TRBV27 to TRBJ2-7; 10 nucleotides match TRBD2. The sequenced sample was peripheral blood mononuclear cells (PBMCs), obtained before the second cycle of nivolumab. This clonotype originated in a human donor with classical Hodgkin lymphoma. In nucleotides, the CDR3 is TGTGCCAGCAGTCGAAAATCTAGCGGGAGTGGCGAGCAGTACTTC. This gives the protein CASSRKSSGSGEQYF.